Sequencing of this T cell receptor beta chain was carried out in a study of CD8+ T cells in alopecia areata. RNA extraction and reverse transcription yielded cDNA as sequencing template. The protocol was immunoSEQ multiplex PCR, while the TCRdb copy is restricted to in-frame clones and leaves out a portion. The table records 140,000 or so clones, approximately 65% of them present only once. This clone was observed a handful of times. The trim removed 5 bases at V and 5 bases at J, leaving 9 bases unmatched. This CDR3 has 15 amino acids. In germline, CDR1 is LNHNV, CDR2 YYDKDF (reference sequence). This chain uses TRBV15 with TRBJ2-1; 7 bases map to TRBD1. This clonotype was obtained from a human donor in good health. Sequencing input: CD8+ T cells sorted from blood. DNA for the CDR3: TGTGCCACCAGCGTAAACAGGGGTACGGACAATGAGCAGTTCTTC. It encodes CATSVNRGTDNEQFF.